This T cell receptor (beta chain) was retrieved from a study of blood T cell repertoires in COVID-19 (dated by TCRdb to the early 2020s). Regarding the research as a whole: Collaborator samples came from the United States, Italy and Spain and covered acute and convalescent phases of COVID-19. Samples were obtained from the ongoing ImmuneRACE study (first 160 participants) and from over 1,000 subjects provided by 6 global collaborators. Nearly every sample came with metadata listing a de-identified subject ID, COVID-19 status, age in years and sex. Where HLA class I and class II types were available, the types were taken from metadata supplied by the sample provider, not from assay-based typing. The material from the prospective study consisted of cDNA or gDNA derived from T cells, B-cell-depleted T cells, or PBMCs. Subjects who had been exposed to COVID-19, were actively infected with it, or had recovered from it provided the deeply sampled blood TCRbeta repertoires that made up the dataset. A freely available public database, intended as a resource for researchers studying the immune response to SARS-CoV-2, is where the repertoires were released.

For this chain, trimming is 1 base at the V end and 1 base at the J end, and the number of junction bases without a gene match is 9. CDR1 LGHDT and CDR2 YNNKEL were looked up in the germline V gene (reference sequence). The CDR3, from cysteine to phenylalanine, totals 17 residues. The CDR3 DNA has 51 bases and is translated from base 1. Participants in the prospective study were aged about 18 to 89 years, lived in about two dozen United States geographic areas, and enrolled through a virtual design. To assign participants to cohorts, the prospective study relied on clinical history that participants themselves reported in a screening survey and a study questionnaire. ImmuneRACE Cohort 3 recovered participants were defined by two consecutive negative NP/OP PCR tests, healthcare professional clearance, or symptom resolution. Mobile phlebotomists in the prospective study collected whole blood, serum and a nasopharyngeal or oropharyngeal swab from every participant. Prospective study participants could optionally give additional blood draws and questionnaires over an approximately two-month period. Prospective study blood samples were shipped either frozen or at room temperature before DNA extraction.

A single count supports this clone. Its antigen target is currently unknown. It has no much larger one-base neighbor in the sample; base qualities were not kept. What the work shows at the level of the full study, not this receptor alone: The amount of clinical and demographic metadata varied by source and participant and was provided uncurated.

TCRbeta CDR3 regions were amplified from genomic DNA using the immunoSEQ Assay, a bias-controlled multiplex PCR. Processing in the source paper ran as follows. Within the assay, amplification of reference gene primers was used to estimate how many nucleated cells each sample contained. To quantify the absolute abundance of each unique TCRbeta CDR3 rearrangement, sequence reads were collapsed and filtered. For each sample, productive Simpson clonality was calculated as the square root of Simpson's diversity index over productive rearrangements. TCRdb provides this immuneACCESS table in a form limited to in-frame rearrangements. Some clones are lacking; in checked studies, under half of them reflect an unresolved V gene, and why the rest are absent is not known. That table supplies the V and J calls and clone size; D and trimming were determined from the DNA. This sample gives about 200,000 clones in total; about nine tenths of them show up just once. Of the sample, 2% to 2.5% is held by the ten largest clones.

The sequencing sample was made of PBMCs or T cells enriched from blood (not recorded which). The sequence derives from a woman aged 30 to 39 who had recovered from COVID-19. The rearranged chain carries TRBV3-1 (or the pseudogene TRBV3-2) and TRBJ1-2; 7 central bases correspond to TRBD1. The nucleotide sequence is TGTGCCAGCAGCCAAGGGAGGACAGGCCGCAATAACTATGGCTACACCTTC. Its translation reads: CASSQGRTGRNNYGYTF.